What follows are 28 T cell receptor beta chains derived from one specimen sequenced in a study of T-cell reconstitution after alpha-beta-depleted transplantation in children (dated by TCRdb to the mid-2010s). Libraries were made using PCR. The sequencer listed for this sample is Illumina HiSeq 2500. Molecular barcoding was employed in the preparation of TCR libraries, with unique molecular identifiers being used to normalize TCRbeta repertoire quantification. TCRdb's own reprocessing of the public reads used fastp at Q25 and MiXCR and kept productive beta chains. Rows matching on CDR3 protein sequence are summarized as one entry with the most common DNA and genes. This sample gives fewer than 250,000 distinct CDR3 sequences in total; approximately 8% of them show up just once. The top ten constitute 6.3% of the sample. The treatment or condition label, read with the paper, signifies: allogeneic hematopoietic cell transplantation with graft depleted of TCRalphabeta T cells and CD19 B cells.

Sequenced material: PBMCs, mostly from graft donor cells, taken 180 days after TCRalphabeta/CD19-depleted stem cell transplant. The receptors originated from a male patient between 5 and 17 years old who had a stem cell transplant for acute lymphoblastic leukemia, so the T cells may come from the graft donor.

This clonotype has a count of ten or more. The CDR3 is CASSLRQVQEQYF. The DNA of the CDR3 is TGTGCCAGCAGCTTGAGGCAGGTCCAAGAGCAGTACTTC. The V gene is TRBV7-2, the J gene TRBJ2-7; no firm D call. V lost 3 bases and J 7 bases, leaving 13 bases between the germline ends. In germline, CDR1 is SGHTA, CDR2 FQGNSA. This CDR3 has 13 amino acids.

Many counts were recorded for this clonotype. The chain uses TRBV3-1 and TRBJ2-3; D is perhaps TRBD1 (6 bases). V shed 0 bases and J shed 0 bases, with 10 bases lying between them. CDR1 and CDR2 from the germline V gene are LGHDT and YNNKEL (reference sequence). The CDR3 totals 16 residues. The CDR3 region is CASSQDRGGSTDTQYF. The CDR3 nucleotides are TGTGCCAGCAGCCAAGACAGAGGGGGAAGCACAGATACGCAGTATTTT.

This clonotype was recorded many times. In nucleotides, the CDR3 is TGTGCCAGCAGCGTAGGAATTCAGGGAAGCTATGGCTACACCTTC. Its protein is CASSVGIQGSYGYTF. The rearrangement joins TRBV9 to TRBJ1-2; perhaps TRBD1 as D (5 bases). From germline, CDR1 is SGDLS and CDR2 YYNGEE. Trimming stripped 0 bases from V and 4 bases from J, with 13 bases between. The CDR3 is made up of 15 amino acids. The entire variable domain, with the rest obtained from reference TRBV9 and TRBJ1-2, is as follows: DSGVTQTPKHLITATGQRVTLRCSPRSGDLSVYWYQQSLDQGLQFLIQYYNGEERAKGNILERFSAQQFPDLHSELNLSSLELGDSALYFCASSVGIQGSYGYTFGSGTRLTVV.

Turning to this clonotype: This may be a read error, as it is one base from a much larger clone. The V and J genes are TRBV29-1 and TRBJ1-4; D is perhaps TRBD1 (6 bases). Germline V gene sequence: CDR1 SQVTM, CDR2 ANQGSEA. This CDR3 has 12 residues. The germline V and J ends were trimmed by 6 bases and 7 bases, with 12 bases remaining between them. CDR3 in DNA: TGCAGCGTCCGGGACACCCGTGAAAAACTGTTTTTT. It yields the protein CSVRDTREKLFF.

In its sample, this clonotype was seen many times. The V call is TRBV12-3 or TRBV12-4, the J call TRBJ2-1; D might be TRBD2 (6 bases). V was pared by 3 bases and J by 2 bases, with 8 bases between. This CDR3 comprises 14 residues. This CDR3 is CASSFSGPYNEQFF. The CDR3 coding sequence is TGTGCCAGCAGTTTTAGCGGCCCCTACAATGAGCAGTTCTTC.

This clonotype came up many times. The rearrangement joins TRBV5-1 to TRBJ1-2; D possibly corresponds to TRBD1 (6 bases). The CDR3 extends over 15 amino acids. The germline gives CDR1 SGHRS, CDR2 YFSETQ. V lost 0 bases and J lost 5, with 14 bases in between. The CDR3 region has the DNA TGCGCCAGCAGCTTGGGCCGCCGGACAGCTTATGGCTACACCTTC. Translating gives CASSLGRRTAYGYTF.

Many counts were recorded for this clonotype. The J gene is TRBJ1-6, the V gene TRBV12-3 or TRBV12-4; D is undetermined. Trimming cost V 4 bases and J 8 bases, with 9 bases left between them. CDR3 size: 13 residues. CDR3 nucleotides: TGTGCCAGCAGTTCTCGGATCTATTCACCCCTCCACTTT. It yields the protein CASSSRIYSPLHF.

This clonotype was counted ten times or more. This chain connects TRBV5-8 to TRBJ2-1; D uncertain. Germline V gene data show CDR1 as SGHTS and CDR2 as YDEGEE. Trimming shortened V by 1 base and J by 6 bases, and 8 bases separated the two germline ends. The CDR3 spans 13 residues. DNA of the CDR3: TGTGCCAGCAGCTTGTTGGTGGGCAATGAGCAGTTCTTC. This sequence encodes CASSLLVGNEQFF.

Concerning this clonotype itself: Being one base from a much bigger clone, this may be a read error. CDR3 bases: TGTGCCAGCAGCCCCGGGGACTATAGCTATCAGCCCCAGCATTTT. Its translation is CASSPGDYSYQPQHF. The J gene is TRBJ1-5, the V gene TRBV2, with a weak D call TRBD1 (5 bases). This CDR3 spans 15 amino acids. Looked up from germline, CDR1 is SNHLY and CDR2 is FYNNEI.

J is TRBJ2-6 and V is TRBV10-3; 7 bases are a match to TRBD2. V lost 7 bases to trimming and J lost 3 bases; unmatched junction nucleotides: 6. The CDR3 loop spans 15 amino acids. The germline V gene encodes CDR1 ENHRY and CDR2 SYGVKD. The CDR3 bases are TGTGCCATCACGGGGGGTGGGGTTGGGGCCAACGTCCTGACTTTC. This gives the protein CAITGGGVGANVLTF.

This clonotype was detected many times. This chain joins TRBV29-1 and TRBJ2-5; D is uncertain. CDR3 length: 13 amino acids. V dropped 1 base and J dropped 1 base, with 7 bases sitting between them. From germline, CDR1 is SQVTM and CDR2 ANQGSEA. The CDR3 coding sequence is TGCAGCGTTGAAGGGGTTCCCCAAGAGACCCAGTACTTC. Translating it yields CSVEGVPQETQYF.

This clonotype was seen at least ten times. The chain uses TRBV4-3 and TRBJ1-4; D possibly corresponds to TRBD1 (5 bases). The V end lost 4 bases, the J end lost 8 bases, and 17 bases lay between the germline ends. The CDR3 runs 15 residues. Germline V gene lookup returns CDR1 LGHNA and CDR2 YSLEER. The CDR3 coding sequence is TGCGCCAGCAGCCCCCGCCAGGGACGGGCAGAAAAACTGTTTTTT. Its translation: CASSPRQGRAEKLFF.

The sample holds many counts of this clonotype. The V call is TRBV28, the J call TRBJ2-7; D is possibly TRBD1 (5 bases). There are 12 residues in the CDR3. V gave up 6 bases and J gave up 3 bases, with 9 bases separating them. Germline V gives CDR1 MDHEN, CDR2 SYDVKM. CDR3 protein: CASRDNYYEQYF. CDR3 bases: TGTGCCAGCAGGGACAACTACTACGAGCAGTACTTC.

This clonotype has ten or more counts. The chain combines TRBV27 with TRBJ2-3, with D perhaps assigned TRBD1 or TRBD2 (5 bases each). CDR1 is MNHEY, CDR2 SMNVEV, per germline (reference sequence). The CDR3 is made up of 16 amino acids. V was shortened by 0 bases and J by 2 bases, with 12 bases between the two germline ends. CDR3 bases: TGTGCCAGCAGTTTATCCGCCGGGACCACCACAGATACGCAGTATTTT. Amino acids: CASSLSAGTTTDTQYF.

This clonotype was seen at least ten times. V is TRBV9 and J is TRBJ2-1; 9 positions agree with TRBD1. The CDR3 runs 19 residues. Germline lookup yields CDR1 SGDLS and CDR2 YYNGEE. Unmatched junction bases numbered 10, after V lost 0 bases and J lost 0 bases. The chain's CDR3 is CASSVAGTGSGGSYNEQFF. CDR3 coding DNA: TGTGCCAGCAGCGTAGCTGGGACAGGGAGTGGGGGCTCCTACAATGAGCAGTTCTTC. The full variable domain, its missing parts supplied by reference TRBV9 and TRBJ2-1, is DSGVTQTPKHLITATGQRVTLRCSPRSGDLSVYWYQQSLDQGLQFLIQYYNGEERAKGNILERFSAQQFPDLHSELNLSSLELGDSALYFCASSVAGTGSGGSYNEQFFGPGTRLTVL.

The gene calls are TRBV5-1 and TRBJ2-1; D possibly corresponds to TRBD2 (7 bases). This CDR3 comprises 17 residues. Germline V lookup: CDR1 SGHRS, CDR2 YFSETQ. The V end lost 0 bases, the J end lost 5 bases, and 18 bases lay between the germline ends. The CDR3 here is CASSLDHLRGANNEQFF. CDR3 nucleotides: TGCGCCAGCAGCTTGGACCACCTCCGGGGGGCCAACAATGAGCAGTTCTTC.

The sample holds many counts of this clonotype. CDR3 in DNA: TGCGCCAGCAACGGAGGGGGTCTTGACTATGGCTACACCTTC. Amino acid sequence: CASNGGGLDYGYTF. This rearrangement joins TRBV10-2 to TRBJ1-2, with D maybe TRBD1 (6 bases). V lost 7 bases to trimming and J lost 3 bases, with 15 bases between them. The CDR3 runs 14 residues. Germline V gene data show CDR1 as WSHSY and CDR2 as SAAADI.

As concerns this clonotype: One end of the junction is discordant with germline, which a read error may explain. The J gene is TRBJ2-2, the V gene TRBV5-6; tentatively, D is TRBD2 (5 bases). CDR3 length: 13 amino acids. Germline V gene data show CDR1 as SGHDT and CDR2 as YYEEEE. CDR3 in DNA: TGTGCCATGGAACCCGGGAACCCCGGGGAGCTGTTTTTT. It is translated as CAMEPGNPGELFF.

This clonotype was seen ten or more times. This chain links TRBV29-1 with TRBJ2-5, with TRBD1 matching over 10 bases. This CDR3 has 11 residues. From germline, CDR1 is SQVTM and CDR2 ANQGSEA. The J segment lost 10 bases and the V segment lost 7 bases, leaving 6 bases of the junction unmatched. The chain's CDR3 is CSATDRGNQYF. CDR3 DNA sequence: TGCAGCGCCACGGACAGGGGGAACCAGTACTTC.

This clonotype was observed at least ten times. CDR3 residues: CASSYPGLAGTRGTDTQYF. The CDR3, as DNA: TGTGCCAGCAGTTACCCAGGACTAGCGGGAACCAGGGGGACAGATACGCAGTATTTT. V usage is TRBV6-2 or TRBV6-3 and J usage is TRBJ2-3; 12 bases line up with TRBD2. In germline, CDR1 is MNHEY, CDR2 SVGEGT. V shed 2 bases, J shed 3 bases, and the junction held 12 bases outside the gene matches. CDR3 length equals 19 residues.

This clonotype was seen many times. This rearrangement joins TRBV7-6 to TRBJ1-6; no firm D call. Germline assignment: CDR1 SGHVS and CDR2 FNYEAQ. V was cut by 5 bases and J by 4 bases, with 15 bases left in between. The CDR3 runs 16 residues. This chain's CDR3 is CASSPHGGPYNSPLHF. The CDR3, as DNA: TGTGCCAGCAGCCCCCATGGAGGGCCTTATAATTCACCCCTCCACTTT.

This clonotype occurred many times. The chain carries TRBV4-1 and TRBJ2-2, with 7 bases matching TRBD1. Germline V gene sequence: CDR1 MGHRA, CDR2 YSYEKL. The ends lost 1 base at V and 1 base at J; junction bases unmatched: 3. CDR3 length equals 16 residues. The CDR3 DNA reads TGCGCCAGCAGCCAAGTCGGACAGGTGAACACCGGGGAGCTGTTTTTT. Residues: CASSQVGQVNTGELFF.

This clonotype showed up many times. The V gene is TRBV14, the J gene TRBJ1-1; 9 bases line up with TRBD1. The length of the CDR3 is 15 residues. Germline V gene data show CDR1 as SGHDN and CDR2 as FVKESK. J was trimmed by 0 bases and V by 2 bases; bases with no gene match: 1. In DNA form, the CDR3 reads TGTGCCAGCAGCCAACGGACAGGGGTGAACACTGAAGCTTTCTTT. As protein: CASSQRTGVNTEAFF.

This clonotype was seen at least ten times. The chain uses TRBV7-9 and TRBJ1-2; D possibly corresponds to TRBD1 (6 bases). CDR1 and CDR2 (germline): SEHNR, FQNEAQ (reference sequence). The V end was cut by 1 base, the J end by 10 bases, with 10 bases between. The CDR3 is made up of 12 amino acids. This CDR3 reads CASSLDWGAYTF. DNA of the CDR3: TGTGCCAGCAGCTTAGACTGGGGGGCCTACACCTTC.

This clonotype was observed at least ten times. The chain recombines TRBV29-1 with TRBJ2-1, with 12 bases matching TRBD2. In germline, CDR1 is SQVTM, CDR2 ANQGSEA. J lost 2 bases, V lost 6 bases, and 17 bases had no gene match. The CDR3 extends over 19 amino acids. CDR3: CSVEGVTSGGPATYNEQFF. For the CDR3, the DNA is TGCAGCGTAGAGGGGGTGACTAGCGGGGGCCCGGCCACCTACAATGAGCAGTTCTTC.

This clonotype was found many times. The chain links TRBV7-2 to TRBJ1-2; possibly TRBD1 for D (5 bases). The germline V gene encodes CDR1 SGHTA and CDR2 FQGNSA. Trimming pared 5 bases from V and 8 bases from J, leaving 15 bases between. This CDR3 contains 13 residues. The CDR3 DNA reads TGTGCCAGCAGCGCTCCAGGGTTGAGGGGCTACACCTTC. Protein sequence: CASSAPGLRGYTF.

In this sample, this clonotype turned up many times. The chain combines TRBV12-3 or TRBV12-4 with TRBJ2-1, with TRBD2 identical over 11 bases. The CDR3 is 18 amino acids. The J segment lost 4 bases and the V segment lost 3 bases, leaving 11 bases of the junction unmatched. The chain's CDR3 is CASSFEGLAGSHYNEQFF. The CDR3 DNA reads as TGTGCCAGCAGTTTTGAAGGACTAGCGGGCTCCCATTACAATGAGCAGTTCTTC.

Ten or more counts support this clonotype. The J gene is TRBJ2-2, the V gene TRBV7-8; D is perhaps TRBD2 (6 bases). Trimming shortened V by 3 bases and J by 3 bases, and 14 bases separated the two germline ends. Germline CDR1 is SGHVS and CDR2 is FQNEAQ. The CDR3 is 16 amino acids. The CDR3 here is CASSFPGSGYTGELFF. As DNA, the CDR3 is TGTGCCAGCAGCTTTCCGGGGAGCGGGTACACCGGGGAGCTGTTTTTT.